Below, 3 T cell receptor beta chains from the same sample are listed, as sequenced in a study of blood T cell repertoires in COVID-19 (dated by TCRdb to the early 2020s). Library construction relied on the immunoSEQ multiplex PCR assay. TCRdb re-hosts the immuneACCESS table, in-frame sequences only. Its copies lack some clones; in the studies checked, an unresolved V gene accounts for under half of them, and the cause for the rest is not known. Across this sample there are 250,000 to 400,000 clones, with 88% seen only once. The biggest ten clones account for 1.6% of the sample. Sequenced input: peripheral blood. The receptors here all came from a woman aged 25 to 45 with COVID-19, enrolled during active disease.

The CDR3 is CASSLSQAVRGYTF. The CDR3 nucleotides are TGTGCCAGCAGTTTATCCCAGGCCGTACGTGGCTACACCTTC. This chain uses TRBV28 with TRBJ1-2; D ambiguous. V lost 1 base and J lost 7, with 13 bases in between. Germline CDR1 and CDR2: MDHEN and SYDVKM. The CDR3 is 14 amino acids.

The chain joins TRBV2 to TRBJ2-2; 9 nucleotides align to TRBD1. The CDR3 loop spans 15 amino acids. Per the germline V gene, CDR1 is SNHLY and CDR2 is FYNNEI. With V trimmed by 8 bases and J by 0 bases, 4 bases remained unmatched. CDR3 residues: CASVRDRANTGELFF. CDR3 bases: TGTGCCAGCGTCCGGGACAGGGCGAACACCGGGGAGCTGTTTTTT.

This clone was recorded a few times. The rearrangement joins TRBV2 to TRBJ2-7; TRBD1 aligns across 10 bases. Losses at the gene ends were 3 bases for V and 6 bases for J; bases not matched to a gene: 5. CDR1 is SNHLY and CDR2 is FYNNEI in the germline V gene. This CDR3 region has 14 residues. DNA for the CDR3: TGTGCCAGCAGTGAGACAGGGGGCCGCTCCGAGCAGTACTTC. Translation gives CASSETGGRSEQYF.